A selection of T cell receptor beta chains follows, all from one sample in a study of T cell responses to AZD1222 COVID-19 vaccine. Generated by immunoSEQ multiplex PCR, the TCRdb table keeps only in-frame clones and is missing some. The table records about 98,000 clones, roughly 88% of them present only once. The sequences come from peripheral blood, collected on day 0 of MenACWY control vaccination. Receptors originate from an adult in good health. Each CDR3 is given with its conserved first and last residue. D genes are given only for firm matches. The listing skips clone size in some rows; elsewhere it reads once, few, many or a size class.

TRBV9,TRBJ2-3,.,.,CASSVGGLTDTQYF,TGTGCCAGCAGCGTCGGGGGTCTTACAGATACGCAGTATTTT
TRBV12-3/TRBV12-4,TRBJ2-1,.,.,CASSLKVNNEQFF,TGTGCCAGCAGTTTAAAGGTAAACAATGAGCAGTTCTTC
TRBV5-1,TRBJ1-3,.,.,CASSPTTGSGNTIYF,TGCGCCAGCAGCCCGACGACAGGATCTGGAAACACCATATATTTT
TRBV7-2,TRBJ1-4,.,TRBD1,CASSPDRANEKLFF,TGTGCCAGCAGCCCCGACAGGGCTAATGAAAAACTGTTTTTT
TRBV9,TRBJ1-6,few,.,CASSVTDGGSPLHF,TGTGCCAGCAGCGTGACCGACGGGGGTTCACCCCTCCACTTT
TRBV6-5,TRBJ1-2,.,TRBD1,CASSYGTGNGYTF,TGTGCCAGCAGTTACGGGACAGGGAATGGCTACACCTTC
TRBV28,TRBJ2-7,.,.,CASREGFKREQYF,TGTGCCAGCCGCGAGGGTTTCAAGCGCGAGCAGTACTTC
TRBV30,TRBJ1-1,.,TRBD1,CAWSRQGSAFF,TGTGCCTGGAGTCGACAGGGAAGTGCTTTCTTT
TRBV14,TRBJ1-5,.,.,CASSQDGRQPQHF,TGTGCCAGCAGCCAAGATGGAAGGCAGCCCCAGCATTTT
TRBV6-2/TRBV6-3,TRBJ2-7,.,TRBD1,CASSSTGTGSGEQYF,TGTGCCAGCAGTTCCACCGGGACAGGGAGTGGCGAGCAGTACTTC
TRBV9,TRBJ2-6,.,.,CASSVVTSSGANVLTF,TGTGCCAGCAGCGTAGTAACCTCATCTGGGGCCAACGTCCTGACTTTC
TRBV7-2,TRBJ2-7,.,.,CASSLGSGPYEQYF,TGTGCCAGCAGCTTAGGTTCGGGTCCCTACGAGCAGTACTTC